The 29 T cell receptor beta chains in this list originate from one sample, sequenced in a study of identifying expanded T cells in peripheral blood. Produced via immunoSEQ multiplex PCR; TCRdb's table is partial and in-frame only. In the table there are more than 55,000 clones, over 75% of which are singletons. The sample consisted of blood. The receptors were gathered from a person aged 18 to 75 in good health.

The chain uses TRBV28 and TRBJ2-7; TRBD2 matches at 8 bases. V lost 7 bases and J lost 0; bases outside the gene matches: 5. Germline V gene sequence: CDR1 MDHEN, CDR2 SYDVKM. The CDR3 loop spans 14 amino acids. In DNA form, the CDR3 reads TGTGCCAGCACCCGGGGGGGGGCCTCCTACGAGCAGTACTTC. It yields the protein CASTRGGASYEQYF. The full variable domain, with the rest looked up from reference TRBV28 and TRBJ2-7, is DVKVTQSSRYLVKRTGEKVFLECVQDMDHENMFWYRQDPGLGLRLIYFSYDVKMKEKGDIPEGYSVSREKKERFSLILESASTNQTSMYLCASTRGGASYEQYFGPGTRLTVT.

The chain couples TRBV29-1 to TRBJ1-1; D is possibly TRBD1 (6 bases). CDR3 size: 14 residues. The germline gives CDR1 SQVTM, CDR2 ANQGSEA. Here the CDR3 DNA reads TGCACCCTTCGCCAGGGGAGAGAGAACACTGAAGCTTTCTTT. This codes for CTLRQGRENTEAFF.

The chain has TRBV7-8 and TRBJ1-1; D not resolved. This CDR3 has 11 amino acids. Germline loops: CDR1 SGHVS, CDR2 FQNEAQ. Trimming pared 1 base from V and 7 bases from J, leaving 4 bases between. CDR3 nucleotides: TGTGCCAGCAGCTTAGTGGGTGAAGCTTTCTTT. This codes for CASSLVGEAFF.

The CDR3 loop reads CASSLGQQSEQYF. DNA for the CDR3: TGTGCCAGCAGCTTAGGACAGCAGTCCGAGCAGTACTTC. V usage is TRBV7-8 and J usage is TRBJ2-7, with D possibly being TRBD1 (5 bases). CDR1 and CDR2 (germline): SGHVS, FQNEAQ. The V and J ends lost 1 base and 6 bases respectively, with 10 bases between them. This CDR3 has 13 residues.

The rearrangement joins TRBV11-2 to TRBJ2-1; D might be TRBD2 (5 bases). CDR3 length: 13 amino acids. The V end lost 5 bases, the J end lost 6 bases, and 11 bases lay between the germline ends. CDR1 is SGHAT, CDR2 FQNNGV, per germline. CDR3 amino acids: CASSIGLFNEQFF. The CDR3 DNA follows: TGTGCCAGCAGCATTGGACTTTTCAATGAGCAGTTCTTC.

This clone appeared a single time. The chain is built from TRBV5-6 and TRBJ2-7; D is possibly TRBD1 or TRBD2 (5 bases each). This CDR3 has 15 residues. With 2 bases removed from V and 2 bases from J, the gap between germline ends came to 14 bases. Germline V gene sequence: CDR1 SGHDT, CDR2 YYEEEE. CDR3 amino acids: CASSFSGTVTYEQYF. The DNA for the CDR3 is TGTGCCAGCAGCTTCTCCGGGACGGTGACCTACGAGCAGTACTTC.

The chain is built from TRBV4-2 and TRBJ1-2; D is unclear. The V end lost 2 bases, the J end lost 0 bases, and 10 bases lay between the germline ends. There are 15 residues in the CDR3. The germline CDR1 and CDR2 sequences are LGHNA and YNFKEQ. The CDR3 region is CASSQMAGANYGYTF. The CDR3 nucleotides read TGTGCCAGCAGCCAAATGGCGGGAGCTAACTATGGCTACACCTTC.

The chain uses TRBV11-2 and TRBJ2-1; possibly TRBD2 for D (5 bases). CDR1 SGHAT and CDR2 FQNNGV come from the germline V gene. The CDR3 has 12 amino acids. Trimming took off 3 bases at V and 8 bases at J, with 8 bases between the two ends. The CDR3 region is CASSFPEDEQFF. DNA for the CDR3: TGTGCCAGCAGCTTTCCGGAGGATGAGCAGTTCTTC.

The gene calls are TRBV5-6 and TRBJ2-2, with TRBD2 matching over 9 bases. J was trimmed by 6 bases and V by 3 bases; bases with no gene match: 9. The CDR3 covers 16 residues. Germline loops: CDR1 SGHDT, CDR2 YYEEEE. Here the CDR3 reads CASSSLSGSGAGELFF. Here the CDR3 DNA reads TGTGCCAGCAGCTCCCTTAGCGGGAGCGGGGCCGGGGAGCTGTTTTTT.

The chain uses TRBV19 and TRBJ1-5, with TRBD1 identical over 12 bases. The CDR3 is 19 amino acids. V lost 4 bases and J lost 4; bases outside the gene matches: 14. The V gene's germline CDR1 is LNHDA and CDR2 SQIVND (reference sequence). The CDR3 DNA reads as TGTGCCAGTAGTAGAACCTCCGGGACAGGGGGCGCGGGAAATCAGCCCCAGCATTTT. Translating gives CASSRTSGTGGAGNQPQHF.

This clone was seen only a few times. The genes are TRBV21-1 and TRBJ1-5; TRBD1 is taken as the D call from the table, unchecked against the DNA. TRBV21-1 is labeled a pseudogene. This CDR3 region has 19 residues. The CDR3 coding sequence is TGTGCCAGCAGCAACGGACAGGGCCGACCGCGGCTTGGCAATCAGCCCCAGCATTTT. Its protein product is CASSNGQGRPRLGNQPQHF.

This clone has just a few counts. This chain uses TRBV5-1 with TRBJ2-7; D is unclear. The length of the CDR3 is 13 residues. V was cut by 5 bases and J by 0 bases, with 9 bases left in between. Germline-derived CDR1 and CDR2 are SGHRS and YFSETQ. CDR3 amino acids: CASSVRASYEQYF. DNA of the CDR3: TGCGCCAGCAGTGTACGGGCCTCCTACGAGCAGTACTTC.

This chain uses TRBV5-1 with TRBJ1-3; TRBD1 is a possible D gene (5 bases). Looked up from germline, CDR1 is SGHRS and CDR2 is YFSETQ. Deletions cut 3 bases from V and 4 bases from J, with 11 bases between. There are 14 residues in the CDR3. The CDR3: CASSWDRAGNTIYF. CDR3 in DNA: TGCGCCAGCAGCTGGGACCGCGCCGGAAACACCATATATTTT. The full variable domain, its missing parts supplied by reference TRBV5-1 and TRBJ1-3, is KAGVTQTPRYLIKTRGQQVTLSCSPISGHRSVSWYQQTPGQGLQFLFEYFSETQRNKGNFPGRFSGRQFSNSRSEMNVSTLELGDSALYLCASSWDRAGNTIYFGEGSWLTVV.

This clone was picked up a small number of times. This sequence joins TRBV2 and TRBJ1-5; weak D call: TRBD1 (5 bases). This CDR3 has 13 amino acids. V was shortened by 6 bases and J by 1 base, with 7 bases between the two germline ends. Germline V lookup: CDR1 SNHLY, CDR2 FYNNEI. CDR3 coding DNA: TGTGCCAGCAGACGGGACAGCAATCAGCCCCAGCATTTT. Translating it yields CASRRDSNQPQHF.

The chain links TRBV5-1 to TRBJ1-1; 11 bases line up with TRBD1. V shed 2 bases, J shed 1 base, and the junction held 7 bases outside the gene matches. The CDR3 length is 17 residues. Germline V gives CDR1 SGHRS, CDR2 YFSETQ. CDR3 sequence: CASSFLGTGGGNTEAFF. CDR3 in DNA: TGCGCCAGCAGCTTCCTCGGGACAGGGGGAGGGAACACTGAAGCTTTCTTT.

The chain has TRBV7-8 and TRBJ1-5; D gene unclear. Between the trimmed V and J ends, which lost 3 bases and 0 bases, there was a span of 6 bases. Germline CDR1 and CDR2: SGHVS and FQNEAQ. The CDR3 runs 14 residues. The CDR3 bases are TGTGCCAGCAGCTTGATCTATAGCAATCAGCCCCAGCATTTT. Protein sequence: CASSLIYSNQPQHF.

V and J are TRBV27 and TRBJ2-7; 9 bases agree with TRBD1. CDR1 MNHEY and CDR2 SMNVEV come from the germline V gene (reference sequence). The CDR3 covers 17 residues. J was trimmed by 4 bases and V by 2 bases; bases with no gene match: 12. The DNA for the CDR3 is TGTGCCAGCAGTTTAAAATCAACCGGGACAGGGTTTTACGAGCAGTACTTC. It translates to CASSLKSTGTGFYEQYF.

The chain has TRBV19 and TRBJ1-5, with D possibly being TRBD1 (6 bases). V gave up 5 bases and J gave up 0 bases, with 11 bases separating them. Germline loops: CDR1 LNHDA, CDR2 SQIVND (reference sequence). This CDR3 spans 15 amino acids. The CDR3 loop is CASSVGTLSNQPQHF. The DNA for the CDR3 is TGTGCCAGTAGTGTCGGGACACTTAGCAATCAGCCCCAGCATTTT. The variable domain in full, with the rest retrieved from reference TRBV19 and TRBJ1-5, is DGGITQSPKYLFRKEGQNVTLSCEQNLNHDAMYWYRQDPGQGLRLIYYSQIVNDFQKGDIAEGYSVSREKKESFPLTVTSAQKNPTAFYLCASSVGTLSNQPQHFGDGTRLSIL.

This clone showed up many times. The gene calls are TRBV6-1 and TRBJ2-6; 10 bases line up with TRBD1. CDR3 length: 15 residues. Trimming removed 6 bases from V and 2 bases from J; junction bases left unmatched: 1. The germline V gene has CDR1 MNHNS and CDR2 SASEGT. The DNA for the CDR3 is TGTGCCAGCAGCGGACAGGGGGCTGGGGCCAACGTCCTGACTTTC. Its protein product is CASSGQGAGANVLTF.

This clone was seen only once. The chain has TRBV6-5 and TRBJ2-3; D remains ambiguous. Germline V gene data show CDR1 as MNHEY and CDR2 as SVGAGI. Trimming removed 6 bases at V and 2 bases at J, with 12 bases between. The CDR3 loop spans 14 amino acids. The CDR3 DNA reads TGTGCCAGCAGCCCCATTGGTTACACAGATACGCAGTATTTT. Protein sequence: CASSPIGYTDTQYF.

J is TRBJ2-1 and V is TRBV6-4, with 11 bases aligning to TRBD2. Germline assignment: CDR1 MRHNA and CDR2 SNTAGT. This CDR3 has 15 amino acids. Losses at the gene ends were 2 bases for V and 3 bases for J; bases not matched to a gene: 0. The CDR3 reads CASSDGTSGYNEQFF. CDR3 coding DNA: TGTGCCAGCAGTGACGGGACTAGCGGCTACAATGAGCAGTTCTTC.

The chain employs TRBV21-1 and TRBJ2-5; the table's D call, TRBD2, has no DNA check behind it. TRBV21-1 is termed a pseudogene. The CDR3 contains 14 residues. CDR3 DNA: TGTGCCAGCAGCCCCCGAGCGGGGCAAGAGACCCAGTACTTC. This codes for CASSPRAGQETQYF.

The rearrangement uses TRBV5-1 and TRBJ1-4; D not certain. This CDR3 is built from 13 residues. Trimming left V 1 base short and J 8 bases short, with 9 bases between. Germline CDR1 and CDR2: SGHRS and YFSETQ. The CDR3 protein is CASSLSNNEKLFF. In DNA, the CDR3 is TGCGCCAGCAGCTTGTCGAACAACGAAAAACTGTTTTTT.

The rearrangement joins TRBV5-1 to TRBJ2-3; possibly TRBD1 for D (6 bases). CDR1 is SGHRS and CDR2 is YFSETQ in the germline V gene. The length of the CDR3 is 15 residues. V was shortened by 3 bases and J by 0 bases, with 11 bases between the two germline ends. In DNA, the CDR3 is TGCGCCAGCAGCTCGACAGGTCTTAGCACAGATACGCAGTATTTT. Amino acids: CASSSTGLSTDTQYF.

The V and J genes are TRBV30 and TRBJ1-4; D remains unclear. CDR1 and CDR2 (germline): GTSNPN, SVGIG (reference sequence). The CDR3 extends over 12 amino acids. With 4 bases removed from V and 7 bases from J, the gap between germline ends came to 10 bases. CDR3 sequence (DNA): TGTGCCTGGACGGGCGTACGTGAAAAACTGTTTTTT. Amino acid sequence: CAWTGVREKLFF.

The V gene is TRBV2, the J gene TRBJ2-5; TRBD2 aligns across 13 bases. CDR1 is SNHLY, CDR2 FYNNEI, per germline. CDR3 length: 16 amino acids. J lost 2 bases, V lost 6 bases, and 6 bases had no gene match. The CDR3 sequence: CASSWTSGSTQETQYF. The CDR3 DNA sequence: TGTGCCAGCAGCTGGACTAGCGGGAGTACTCAAGAGACCCAGTACTTC.

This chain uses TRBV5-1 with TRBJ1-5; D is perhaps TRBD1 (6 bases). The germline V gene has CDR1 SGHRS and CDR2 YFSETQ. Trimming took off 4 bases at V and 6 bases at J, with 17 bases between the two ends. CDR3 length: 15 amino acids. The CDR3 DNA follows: TGCGCCAGCAGCGTGGGACCGGAGGGGGGTCAGCCCCAGCATTTT. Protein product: CASSVGPEGGQPQHF. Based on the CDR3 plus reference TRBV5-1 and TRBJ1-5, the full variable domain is KAGVTQTPRYLIKTRGQQVTLSCSPISGHRSVSWYQQTPGQGLQFLFEYFSETQRNKGNFPGRFSGRQFSNSRSEMNVSTLELGDSALYLCASSVGPEGGQPQHFGDGTRLSIL.

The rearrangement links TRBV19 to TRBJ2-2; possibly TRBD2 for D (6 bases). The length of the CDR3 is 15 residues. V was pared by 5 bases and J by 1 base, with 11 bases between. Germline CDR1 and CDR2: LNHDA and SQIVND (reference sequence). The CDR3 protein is CASSDKRVNTGELFF. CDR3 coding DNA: TGTGCCAGTAGTGATAAGCGGGTGAACACCGGGGAGCTGTTTTTT.

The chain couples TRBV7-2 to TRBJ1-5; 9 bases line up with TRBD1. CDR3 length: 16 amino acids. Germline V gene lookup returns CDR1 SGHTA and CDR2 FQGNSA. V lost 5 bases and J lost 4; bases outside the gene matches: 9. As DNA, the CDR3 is TGTGCCAGCAGCCCGGGACAGGGAGGGCTGAATCAGCCCCAGCATTTT. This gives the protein CASSPGQGGLNQPQHF.